Below are 25 T cell receptor beta chains sequenced from a single sample in a study of blood T cell repertoires in COVID-19 (dated by TCRdb to between 2020 and 2021). The method behind the library was the immunoSEQ multiplex PCR assay. TCRdb took over this immuneACCESS table, retaining in-frame rearrangements with V and J assigned. Such tables are incomplete; in checked studies, under half of the missing clones stem from an unresolved V gene, and the remainder is unexplained. Across this sample there are under 150,000 clones, with roughly 90% seen only once. The ten top clones hold 2% to 2.5% of the sample. Specimen: peripheral blood. These receptors came from a human donor in a cohort sampled during active COVID-19.

The CDR3 is CASSLAGTGASPLHF. The CDR3 DNA follows: TGCGCCAGCAGCTTGGCCGGGACAGGGGCATCACCCCTCCACTTT. This chain connects TRBV5-1 to TRBJ1-6, with 10 bases that match TRBD1. Germline lookup yields CDR1 SGHRS and CDR2 YFSETQ. V lost 0 bases to trimming and J lost 10 bases; unmatched junction nucleotides: 4. This CDR3 comprises 15 residues.

V usage is TRBV7-2 and J usage is TRBJ2-5, with a possible D match to TRBD1 (5 bases). V lost 2 bases and J 3 bases, leaving 10 bases between the germline ends. Germline loops: CDR1 SGHTA, CDR2 FQGNSA. This CDR3 contains 14 residues. For the CDR3, the DNA is TGTGCCAGCAGCTTAAATAACAGGAAAGAGACCCAGTACTTC. Translating gives CASSLNNRKETQYF.

The table lists this clone with a count of one. The chain links TRBV4-2 to TRBJ1-5, with TRBD1 matching over 7 bases. V gave up 3 bases and J gave up 6 bases; unmatched junction bases: 8. In germline, CDR1 is LGHNA, CDR2 YNFKEQ. CDR3 length: 15 amino acids. As DNA, the CDR3 is TGTGCCAGCAGCCACCCAGACAGGGCTGGTCAGCCCCAGCATTTT. Encoded protein: CASSHPDRAGQPQHF.

This chain joins TRBV7-2 and TRBJ2-7; 7 bases fit TRBD1. The CDR3 totals 18 residues. Germline CDR1 and CDR2: SGHTA and FQGNSA. The junction had 18 bases not matched to a gene; V was cut back by 7 bases and J by 0 bases. CDR3 protein: CASIPGLGTAKFSYEQYF. The CDR3 nucleotides are TGTGCCAGCATTCCTGGTCTCGGGACAGCGAAATTCTCCTACGAGCAGTACTTC.

The CDR3 nucleotides are TGCGCCAGCAGCGGCCGGGAAGCGGGGCGCTACGAGCAGTACTTC. This translates into CASSGREAGRYEQYF. V and J are TRBV5-1 and TRBJ2-7, with 7 positions matching TRBD2. This CDR3 contains 15 residues. Germline trimming cut 4 bases from V and 3 bases from J; bases unmatched to any gene: 10. CDR1 is SGHRS and CDR2 is YFSETQ in the germline V gene.

This clone was seen just once. The chain couples TRBV11-2 to TRBJ2-5; TRBD2 matches at 11 bases. The CDR3 sequence is 16 residues long. Germline V gene sequence: CDR1 SGHAT, CDR2 FQNNGV. V lost 5 bases and J lost 2; bases outside the gene matches: 7. CDR3 sequence: CASSLPGLAEQETQYF. In DNA, the CDR3 is TGTGCCAGCAGCCTCCCGGGACTAGCGGAACAAGAGACCCAGTACTTC.

This clone was observed a handful of times. The genes are TRBV7-9 and TRBJ1-2; 7 bases are shared with TRBD1. Germline V lookup: CDR1 SEHNR, CDR2 FQNEAQ (reference sequence). The CDR3 consists of 15 residues. Trimming at V came to 4 bases and at J to 1 base, leaving 6 bases not matched to a gene. The CDR3 reads CASSSGTAFNYGYTF. In nucleotides, the CDR3 is TGTGCCAGCAGCTCCGGGACAGCGTTTAACTATGGCTACACCTTC. Full variable domain (missing parts from reference TRBV7-9 and TRBJ1-2): DTGVSQNPRHKITKRGQNVTFRCDPISEHNRLYWYRQTLGQGPEFLTYFQNEAQLEKSRLLSDRFSAERPKGSFSTLEIQRTEQGDSAMYLCASSSGTAFNYGYTFGSGTRLTVV.

J is TRBJ2-7 and V is TRBV21-1; the table's D call TRBD2 went unverified against the DNA. TRBV21-1 corresponds to a pseudogene. The CDR3 has 15 amino acids. CDR3 in amino acids: CASSPLREITYEQYF. The CDR3 DNA reads TGTGCCAGCAGCCCTTTGCGGGAGATTACCTACGAGCAGTACTTC.

The chain couples TRBV28 to TRBJ1-6, with a tentative D call TRBD1 (6 bases). The CDR3 is 13 residues long. The ends were cut back, 6 bases at V and 7 bases at J, with 10 bases in the middle. Germline V lookup: CDR1 MDHEN, CDR2 SYDVKM. For the CDR3, the DNA is TGTGCCAGCAGACCACAGGGCAATTCACCCCTCCACTTT. It translates to CASRPQGNSPLHF. Complete variable domain (other parts from reference TRBV28 and TRBJ1-6): DVKVTQSSRYLVKRTGEKVFLECVQDMDHENMFWYRQDPGLGLRLIYFSYDVKMKEKGDIPEGYSVSREKKERFSLILESASTNQTSMYLCASRPQGNSPLHFGNGTRLTVT.

V usage is TRBV7-9 and J usage is TRBJ1-2, with TRBD1 matching over 7 bases. The CDR3 has 18 residues. From germline, CDR1 is SEHNR and CDR2 FQNEAQ (reference sequence). V lost 3 bases to trimming and J lost 3 bases; unmatched junction nucleotides: 16. As DNA, the CDR3 is TGTGCCAGCAGCTTTTGGGGGACCCGGGACAGTAACGACTATGGCTACACCTTC. Encoded protein: CASSFWGTRDSNDYGYTF.

The V call is TRBV11-2, the J call TRBJ1-2; perhaps TRBD1 as D (5 bases). Germline-derived CDR1 and CDR2 are SGHAT and FQNNGV. The ends were cut back, 5 bases at V and 7 bases at J, with 14 bases in the middle. The CDR3 has 13 residues. Here the CDR3 reads CASSPVGGGGYTF. Written as DNA, the CDR3 is TGTGCCAGCAGCCCCGTGGGGGGTGGTGGCTACACCTTC.

The chain employs TRBV7-8 and TRBJ2-1; weak D call: TRBD2 (6 bases). Trimming left V 5 bases short and J 4 bases short, with 12 bases between. The CDR3 contains 14 residues. CDR1 SGHVS and CDR2 FQNEAQ come from the germline V gene. The CDR3 loop is CASSPTLAYNEQFF. Written as DNA, the CDR3 is TGTGCCAGCAGCCCGACACTAGCTTACAATGAGCAGTTCTTC.

V usage is TRBV11-3 and J usage is TRBJ2-1, with 12 bases lining up with TRBD2. CDR1 and CDR2 from the germline V gene are SGHNT and YENEEA. This CDR3 contains 15 residues. Trimming took 4 bases from V and 6 from J; bases not matched to a gene: 4. CDR3 loop: CASSSLAGGFNEQFF. Here the CDR3 DNA reads TGTGCCAGCAGCTCCCTAGCGGGAGGGTTCAATGAGCAGTTCTTC.

The V gene is TRBV25-1, the J gene TRBJ1-6; no clear D gene. Trimming left V 4 bases short and J 6 bases short, with 7 bases between. CDR1 is MGHDK, CDR2 SYGVNS, per germline. The CDR3 runs to 13 residues. In DNA form, the CDR3 reads TGTGCCAGCAGTGCTGAACTTAATTCACCCCTCCACTTT. Its protein is CASSAELNSPLHF. Full variable domain (rest looked up from reference TRBV25-1 and TRBJ1-6): EADIYQTPRYLVIGTGKKITLECSQTMGHDKMYWYQQDPGMELHLIHYSYGVNSTEKGDLSSESTVSRIRTEHFPLTLESARPSHTSQYLCASSAELNSPLHFGNGTRLTVT.

The chain recombines TRBV28 with TRBJ2-2, with TRBD2 matching 11 bases. The CDR3 is 18 residues long. V dropped 7 bases and J dropped 4; count of bases not matched to a gene: 14. In germline, CDR1 is MDHEN, CDR2 SYDVKM. The CDR3 bases are TGTGCCAGCACCAATCTGCCGCTAGCGGGAGGTATCACCGGGGAGCTGTTTTTT. It is translated as CASTNLPLAGGITGELFF. The full variable domain, rest sourced from reference TRBV28 and TRBJ2-2, is DVKVTQSSRYLVKRTGEKVFLECVQDMDHENMFWYRQDPGLGLRLIYFSYDVKMKEKGDIPEGYSVSREKKERFSLILESASTNQTSMYLCASTNLPLAGGITGELFFGEGSRLTVL.

In this sample, this clone turned up a few times. This chain connects TRBV7-3 to TRBJ1-2; TRBD1 aligns across 8 bases. The CDR3 contains 16 residues. After removal of 11 bases from V and 1 base from J, the junction contained 15 bases not matched to a gene. Per germline, CDR1 SGHTA and CDR2 FQGTGA. This CDR3 reads CAWRGVAGGLNYGYTF. In nucleotides, the CDR3 is TGTGCCTGGAGAGGGGTGGCAGGGGGCCTTAACTATGGCTACACCTTC.

Details on this clone: Other nucleotide sequences in the sample specify the same CDR3. V is TRBV5-1 and J is TRBJ2-7; 7 bases map to TRBD1. Trimming at V came to 0 bases and at J to 1 base, leaving 1 base not matched to a gene. The germline CDR1 and CDR2 sequences are SGHRS and YFSETQ. CDR3 length: 14 residues. The CDR3 DNA reads as TGCGCCAGCAGCTTGGGACAGGGTTCCTACGAGCAGTACTTC. This sequence encodes CASSLGQGSYEQYF.

The chain uses TRBV11-2 and TRBJ1-5; 10 bases are shared with TRBD1. The V segment lost 5 bases and the J segment 2 bases; nucleotides outside the gene matches: 6. CDR3 length equals 16 residues. Germline assignment: CDR1 SGHAT and CDR2 FQNNGV. The CDR3 spells CASSKTTGGGNQPQHF. DNA for the CDR3: TGTGCCAGCAGCAAAACGACAGGGGGCGGCAATCAGCCCCAGCATTTT.

The V gene is TRBV6-6, the J gene TRBJ2-5; 12 bases are shared with TRBD2. This CDR3 region has 16 residues. The junction had 11 bases not matched to a gene; V was cut back by 8 bases and J by 4 bases. Germline CDR1 reads MNHNY; CDR2 reads SVGAGI (reference sequence). The chain's CDR3 is CASSISSGGAGETQYF. In DNA, the CDR3 is TGTGCCAGCTCCATTTCTAGCGGGGGGGCCGGAGAGACCCAGTACTTC.

This chain uses TRBV2 with TRBJ2-7; tentative D call: TRBD2 (5 bases). The germline V gene encodes CDR1 SNHLY and CDR2 FYNNEI. The CDR3 sequence is 17 residues long. Trimming shortened V by 4 bases and J by 5 bases, and 24 bases separated the two germline ends. The CDR3 protein is CASSGSYPDFSAHEQYF. The CDR3 nucleotides read TGTGCCAGCAGTGGGTCCTACCCGGACTTCTCTGCCCACGAGCAGTACTTC.

Remarks on this clone: The identical CDR3 is also encoded by other nucleotide sequences in the sample. The chain employs TRBV30 and TRBJ1-5, with a tentative D call TRBD1 (6 bases). The V end lost 2 bases, the J end lost 4 bases, and 9 bases lay between the germline ends. The CDR3 runs to 13 residues. Germline V gives CDR1 GTSNPN, CDR2 SVGIG (reference sequence). CDR3 amino acids: CAWSTQGNQPQHF. CDR3 DNA sequence: TGTGCCTGGAGTACACAGGGTAATCAGCCCCAGCATTTT.

The J gene is TRBJ2-6, the V gene TRBV27, with TRBD1 matching 7 bases. Germline CDR1 and CDR2: MNHEY and SMNVEV (reference sequence). This CDR3 has 15 amino acids. J lost 5 bases, V lost 6 bases, and 7 bases had no gene match. The CDR3 spells CASRPTGDRANVLTF. The CDR3 bases are TGTGCCAGCAGGCCAACAGGGGATAGGGCCAACGTCCTGACTTTC.

Only one count was recorded for this clone. This sequence joins TRBV18 and TRBJ2-3; 8 positions agree with TRBD2. The trim removed 3 bases at V and 9 bases at J, leaving 17 bases unmatched. This CDR3 is built from 17 residues. Germline values: CDR1 KGHSH, CDR2 LQKENI. CDR3 nucleotide sequence: TGTGCCAGCTCACCCGAAGGACTAGCCGGGGACTCAGGAACGCAGTATTTT. Amino acids: CASSPEGLAGDSGTQYF.

The chain employs TRBV20-1 and TRBJ2-3; 8 nucleotides align to TRBD2. V was clipped by 3 bases and J by 2 bases; unmatched bases: 10. The CDR3 extends over 16 amino acids. Germline assignment: CDR1 DFQATT and CDR2 SNEGSKA (reference sequence). The CDR3 DNA sequence: TGCAGTGCTAGTCATGGGGGACTAGGCTACACAGATACGCAGTATTTT. This gives the protein CSASHGGLGYTDTQYF.

The CDR3 is CASAPGQPTDTQYF. DNA for the CDR3: TGTGCCAGCGCCCCTGGGCAGCCCACAGATACGCAGTATTTT. V and J are TRBV2 and TRBJ2-3; no clear D. Trimming left V 8 bases short and J 2 bases short, with 14 bases between. The CDR3 totals 14 residues. Germline V CDR1 and CDR2: SNHLY, FYNNEI.